Sequencing of this TCR beta chain was carried out in a study of T cell responses to AZD1222 COVID-19 vaccine. In regard to this clone: As yet, its antigen is unknown.

Germline V gene sequence: CDR1 SGHKS, CDR2 YYEKEE (reference sequence). The CDR3 spans 14 residues. V lost 0 bases to trimming and J lost 2 bases, with 8 bases between them. Sequenced by immunoSEQ multiplex PCR; TCRdb stores in-frame clones only, minus some. The repertoire holds 65,000 to 100,000 clones, with around 80% as singletons. Notes on the study in general: Nearly half of spike-specific TCRs reportedly go after variant regions that carry no mutations.

The specimen comprised peripheral blood, sampled on day 0 of AZD1222 vaccination. The clonotype was recovered from an adult in good health. The V and J genes are TRBV5-5 and TRBJ1-2, with no clear D. The CDR3: CASSLGEGNYGYTF. CDR3 sequence (DNA): TGTGCCAGCAGCTTGGGCGAAGGCAACTATGGCTACACCTTC.